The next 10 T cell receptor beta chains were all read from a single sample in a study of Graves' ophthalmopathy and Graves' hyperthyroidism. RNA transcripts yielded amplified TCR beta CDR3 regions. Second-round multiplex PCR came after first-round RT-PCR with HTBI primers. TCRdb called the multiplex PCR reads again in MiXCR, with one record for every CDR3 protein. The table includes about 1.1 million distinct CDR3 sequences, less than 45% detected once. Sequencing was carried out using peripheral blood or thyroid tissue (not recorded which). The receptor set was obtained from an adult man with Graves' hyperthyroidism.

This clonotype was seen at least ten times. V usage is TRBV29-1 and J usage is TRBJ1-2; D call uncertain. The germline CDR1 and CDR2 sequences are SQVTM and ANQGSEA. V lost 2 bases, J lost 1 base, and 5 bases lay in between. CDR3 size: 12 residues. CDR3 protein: CSVEQLNYGYTF. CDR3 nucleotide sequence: TGCAGCGTTGAACAGCTTAACTATGGCTACACCTTC. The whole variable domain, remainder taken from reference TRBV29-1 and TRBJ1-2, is SAVISQKPSRDICQRGTSLTIQCQVDSQVTMMFWYRQQPGQSLTLIATANQGSEATYESGFVIDKFPISRPNLTFSTLTVSNMSPEDSSIYLCSVEQLNYGYTFGSGTRLTVV.

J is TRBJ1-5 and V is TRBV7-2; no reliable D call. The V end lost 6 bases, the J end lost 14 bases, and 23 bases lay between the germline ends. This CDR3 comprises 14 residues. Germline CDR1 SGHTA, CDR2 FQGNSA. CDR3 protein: CASRPSSGKAYEHF. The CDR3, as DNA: TGTGCCAGCAGACCGTCTAGCGGGAAGGCCTACGAGCATTTT.

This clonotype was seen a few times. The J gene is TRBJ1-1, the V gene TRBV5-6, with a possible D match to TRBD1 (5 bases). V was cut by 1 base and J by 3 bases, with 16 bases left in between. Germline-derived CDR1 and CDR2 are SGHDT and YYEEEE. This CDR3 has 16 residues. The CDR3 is CASSLPGKLTHTEAFF. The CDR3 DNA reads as TGTGCCAGCAGCTTGCCAGGGAAGTTGACCCACACTGAAGCTTTCTTT.

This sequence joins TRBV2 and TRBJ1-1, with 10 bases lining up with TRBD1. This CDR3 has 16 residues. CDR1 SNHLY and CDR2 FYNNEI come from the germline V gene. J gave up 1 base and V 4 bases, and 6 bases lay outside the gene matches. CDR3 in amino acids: CASSGDRGQANTEAFF. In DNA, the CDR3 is TGTGCCAGCAGTGGGGACAGGGGACAGGCGAACACTGAAGCTTTCTTT. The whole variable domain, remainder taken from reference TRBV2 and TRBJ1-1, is EPEVTQTPSHQVTQMGQEVILRCVPISNHLYFYWYRQILGQKVEFLVSFYNNEISEKSEIFDDQFSVERPDGSNFTLKIRSTKLEDSAMYFCASSGDRGQANTEAFFGQGTRLTVV.

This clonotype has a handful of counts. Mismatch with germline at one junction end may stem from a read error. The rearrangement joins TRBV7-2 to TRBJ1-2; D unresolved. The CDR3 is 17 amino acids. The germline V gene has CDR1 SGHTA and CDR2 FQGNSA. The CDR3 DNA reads TGTGCCGGCAGCCAAGTTACGGCAGGATCCACTAACTATGGCTACACCTTC. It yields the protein CAGSQVTAGSTNYGYTF.

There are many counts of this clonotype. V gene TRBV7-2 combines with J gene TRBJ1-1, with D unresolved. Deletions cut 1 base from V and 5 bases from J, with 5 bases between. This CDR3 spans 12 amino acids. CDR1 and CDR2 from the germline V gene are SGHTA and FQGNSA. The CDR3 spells CASSLDRTEAFF. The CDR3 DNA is TGTGCCAGCAGCTTAGATCGGACTGAAGCTTTCTTT.

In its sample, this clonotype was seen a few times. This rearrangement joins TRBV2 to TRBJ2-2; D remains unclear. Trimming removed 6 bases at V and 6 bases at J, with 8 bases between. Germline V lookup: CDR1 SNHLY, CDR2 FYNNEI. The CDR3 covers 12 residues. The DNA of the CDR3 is TGTGCCAGCAGGGAGCTGTCCGGGGAGCTGTTTTTT. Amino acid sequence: CASRELSGELFF.

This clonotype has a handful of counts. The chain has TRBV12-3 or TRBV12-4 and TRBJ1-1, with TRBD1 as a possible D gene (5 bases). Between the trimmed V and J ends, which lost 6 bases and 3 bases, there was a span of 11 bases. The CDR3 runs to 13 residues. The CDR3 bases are TGTGCCAGCAGCCGACAGTCCTACACTGAAGCTTTCTTT. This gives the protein CASSRQSYTEAFF.

The CDR3 reads CATSRERTDDSPLHF. CDR3 coding DNA: TGTGCCACCAGCAGAGAACGGACAGACGATTCACCCCTCCACTTT. This rearrangement joins TRBV15 to TRBJ1-6, with D possibly being TRBD1 (6 bases). V was trimmed by 0 bases and J by 8 bases, leaving 11 bases between them. CDR1 and CDR2 from the germline V gene are LNHNV and YYDKDF (reference sequence). The CDR3 has 15 amino acids. The complete variable domain, with remaining parts taken from reference TRBV15 and TRBJ1-6, reads DAMVIQNPRYQVTQFGKPVTLSCSQTLNHNVMYWYQQKSSQAPKLLFHYYDKDFNNEADTPDNFQSRRPNTSFCFLDIRSPGLGDTAMYLCATSRERTDDSPLHFGNGTRLTVT.

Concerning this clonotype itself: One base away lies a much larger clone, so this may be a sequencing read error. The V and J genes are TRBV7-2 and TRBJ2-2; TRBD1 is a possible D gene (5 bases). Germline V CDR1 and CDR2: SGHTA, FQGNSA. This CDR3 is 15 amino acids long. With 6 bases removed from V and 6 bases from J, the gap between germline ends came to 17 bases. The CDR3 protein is CASRSSVVRAGELFF. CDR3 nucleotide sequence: TGTGCCAGCAGATCTTCTGTGGTCAGGGCCGGGGAGCTGTTTTTT.